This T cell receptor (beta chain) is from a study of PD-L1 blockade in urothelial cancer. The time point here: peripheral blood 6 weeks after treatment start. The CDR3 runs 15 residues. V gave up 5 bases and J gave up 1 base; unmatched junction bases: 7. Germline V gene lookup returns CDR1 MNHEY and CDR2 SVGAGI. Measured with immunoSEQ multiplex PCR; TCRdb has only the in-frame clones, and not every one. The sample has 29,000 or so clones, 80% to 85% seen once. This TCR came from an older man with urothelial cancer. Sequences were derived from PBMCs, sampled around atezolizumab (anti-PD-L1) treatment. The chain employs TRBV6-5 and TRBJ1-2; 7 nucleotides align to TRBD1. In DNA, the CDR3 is TGTGCCAGCAGTCCCGGGACAGTCATTAACTATGGCTACACCTTC. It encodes CASSPGTVINYGYTF.